This T cell receptor beta chain is drawn from a study of cytomegalovirus exposure and HLA in healthy donors (dated by TCRdb to 2016 to 2017). General notes on the study: An earlier analysis of 587 of the donors reported approximately 300 Gb of sequence data and approximately 120 million unique TCR beta sequences obtained from roughly 170 million T cells. About 280 gigabases of sequencing data and about 92 million unique TCR sequences made up an early release that covered several hundred HLA-typed donors. Of the 350 to 400 genotyped donors, around 81% fell in the genetic ancestry cluster associated with self-reported Caucasian donors. The study aimed to test whether signatures of past pathogen exposure could be identified by cataloging public T cell receptors. The study used immunosequencing to profile the T cell repertoires of approximately 690 subjects and linked those repertoires to cytomegalovirus serostatus. Besides the first cohort of about 730 subjects, a separate validation cohort made up of roughly 120 different subjects was used. High-throughput TCR immunosequencing, statistical association of individual TCRs with disease status, and machine learning were combined to predict cytomegalovirus infection status. A later analysis re-examined previously published TCR beta repertoires from several hundred donors and added high-resolution HLA genotyping to investigate patterns of TCR occurrence. In the later analysis, no new phenotypic data were used to find candidate immune exposures; instead, reliance was placed on TCR beta sequences and their occurrence across donors. An earlier analysis of approximately 500 of the donors applied high-throughput TCR beta sequencing to assess whether each TCR beta V gene segment acted as functional or pseudogenic. Donor age, sex, ethnicity and CMV serostatus were collected together with the repertoire data. A later genetic analysis used genome-wide SNP genotypes for about 65% of the 666 donors, treating that subset as a discovery cohort. All discovery cohort repertoires had been generated on a single sequencing platform. HLA typing included class I and class II loci at four-digit resolution. Typing coverage varied by locus: roughly 629-640 donors for A, B, C, DRB1 and DQB1; roughly 500 for DQA1; nearly 610 for DPA1; 400 to 480 for DPB1. Several DR-DQ haplotypes were treated as single units for association and clustering because of strong linkage in the cohort. On average, roughly 240,000 unique TCR beta nucleotide sequences were sequenced per donor among 300 to 500 genotyped donors of the cohort, with roughly 20% of those sequences being non-productive.

This clone was detected only a few times. The antigen this receptor binds is unknown. One base away there is no much larger clone; base qualities are not given. Preparation of the library involved the immunoSEQ multiplex PCR assay. For the multiplex PCR, a mixture combining 60 forward primers for TCR Vbeta segments and 13 reverse primers for TCR Jbeta segments was used. The CDR3 region of rearranged TCR beta genes was amplified from genomic DNA by a multiplex PCR assay. The Illumina HiSeq System was used to sequence the amplified TCR beta libraries as 87-base-pair reads. In the paper's pipeline: In a later analysis, 80 million or so unique TCR beta chains were counted across the approximately 640 repertoires, and roughly 9.9 million of these chains were shared by at least two donors. Raw reads were error-corrected and collapsed into unique sequences with a nearest-neighbor algorithm that merged closely related sequences to remove PCR and sequencing errors. V, D and J gene segments were assigned by aligning CDR3 sequences to IMGT reference sequences. Each retained sequence needed at least a six-nucleotide match to both a V gene segment and a J gene segment. A rearrangement counted as productive if the CDR3 had no stop codons and remained in frame with V and J, and every other rearrangement counted as non-productive. Following IMGT convention, CDR3 was defined as the stretch from the second conserved V-encoded cysteine to the conserved J-encoded phenylalanine. Sequences without an unambiguous match to a single V gene segment were excluded from the earlier analysis of about 630 of the donors. An earlier analysis of several hundred of the donors called V segments functional above 56.7% productive rearrangements and segregating when the between-donor standard deviation exceeded 5%. A statistical classification framework was built to diagnose cytomegalovirus status from the catalog of TCR beta chain sequences. A later analysis assigned V and J genes by comparing TCR nucleotide sequences with IMGT/GENE-DB human TR gene sequences. In a later analysis, CDR3 sequences and most-parsimonious VDJ recombination scenarios were assigned using the TCRdist pipeline. In a later analysis, each TCR beta chain was defined by its CDR3 amino acid sequence together with its V-gene family, and reads lacking a unique V-gene family were excluded. To address suspected cross-contamination and a sequencing artifact, a later analysis removed several hundred highly shared, low-generation-probability nucleotide sequences. In a later analysis, a clonal expansion index was calculated for each public chain from normalized within-repertoire ranks of inferred template counts. In a later analysis, generation probabilities were computed with a VDJ recombination model fitted to out-of-frame rearrangements, and the resulting probabilities were checked against IGoR. Hypergeometric tests were used in a later analysis to score TCR-TCR, TCR-HLA and TCR-CMV co-occurrence, with a repertoire-size bias correction applied to the TCR pairs. False discovery rates were estimated in a later analysis by permuting HLA or CMV assignments 20 times. In a later analysis, co-occurring TCRs were grouped using DBSCAN, and TCRdist sequence similarity was added for clustering within HLA-allele-positive subsets. Repertoires with fewer than 30,000 or more than 120,000 public chains were left out of co-occurrence clustering, as were five repertoires with anomalous nucleotide sharing. Not all clones reach the TCRdb copy of this immuneACCESS table, which keeps in-frame sequences only. Checked studies attribute under half of the gap to unresolved V genes and leave the rest unexplained. D and trimming were read from the DNA, whereas the V and J calls and clone size are those reported in that table. In this sample the table shows about 140,000 clones, 75% to 85% of which occur a single time. Approximately 3% of the sample belongs to the ten largest clones.

In total, over 600 healthy bone marrow donors made up the cohort. At the time of sampling, all cohort members were nominally healthy, though unrecorded immune exposures were likely present. The donor was CMV seronegative and was included in the group of over 300 seronegative cohort members. Each donor provided a peripheral blood sample, and peripheral blood mononuclear cells were used for TCR beta sequencing. Genomic DNA was extracted from the blood cell samples with the Qiagen DNeasy Blood Extraction Kit. Results the study describes overall, beyond this receptor: A cluster of highly shared sequence variants was judged likely to be a technical artifact of the sequencing pipeline. For the cohort, immune exposure information was limited to CMV serostatus. A later genetic analysis associated a missense DCLRE1C variant with V-gene and J-gene trimming of TCR beta chains, and an independent cohort replicated the association. Roughly uniform sequencing depth across donors was assumed in presence/absence analyses, although this assumption may not hold. This cohort had only TCR beta chains sequenced, and the lack of alpha or paired-chain data limited which features could be detected. The study gave a list of some 150 TCR beta chains associated with cytomegalovirus. A later genetic analysis reported fewer N-insertions in productive TCRs among donors in an Asian-associated ancestry cluster than the roughly 700-donor mean. Broadly in line with IMGT annotations, most TCR beta V segments showed up in productive rearrangements about 87% or about 30% of the time in an earlier analysis of several hundred of the donors. In a later analysis, HLA-associated TCR beta chains were found to be more clonally expanded and to have lower generation probabilities than equally common non-associated chains. In a later analysis, 15,000 to 20,000 TCR beta sequences were associated with specific HLA alleles at a false discovery rate of 0.05. Because the 87-base-pair reads could not distinguish some IMGT-functional V segments, including TRBV6-2 and TRBV6-3, those segments were excluded. In a later analysis, TCR association rates were found to vary across HLA loci, with the most associated TCRs seen for DRB1 alleles and the fewest for HLA-C alleles. Most TCR sequences were observed very rarely across donors, whereas some public TCRs were present in many individuals. In both the original and validation cohorts, the classifier was reported to diagnose cytomegalovirus status with high specificity and sensitivity. A further reported finding was that TCR beta sequences accurately predicted the HLA-A and HLA-B alleles for most subjects in the first cohort. Most CMV-associated TCR beta chains appeared to be HLA-restricted in a later analysis, and the HLA associations seemed to be driven largely by CMV exposure. About 17 rarely observed V segments, including chromosome 9 orphons, were excluded from the earlier analysis of several hundred of the donors because counts were too low. It was suggested by the authors that the approach could potentially be generalized to other disease states and immunological phenotypes. Correlated functional status among segregating V segments might be attributable to linkage disequilibrium, but an unknown experimental factor could not be ruled out. Three of the identified cytomegalovirus-associated TCR beta chains were confirmed in vitro to be specific for cytomegalovirus antigens. Because HLA typing was missing for some donors at each locus, association tests included only the typed subset. Strong co-occurrence of HLA alleles, especially DR and DQ, made assigning TCR associations to individual alleles difficult. A later analysis reported that several top co-occurrence clusters appeared linked to parvovirus B19, influenza, CMV and Epstein-Barr virus.

Relative to germline, V is 1 base shorter and J is 1 base shorter, with 6 bases between their ends. The CDR3 sequence holds 14 residues, the cysteine and phenylalanine included. The DNA shown is the 42-base CDR3, in frame from base 1. CDR1 MDHEN and CDR2 SYDVKM are derived from the germline V gene. The receptor's source is a female donor in good health and CMV-seronegative. Input material: PBMCs. The receptor chain draws on TRBV28 and TRBJ2-3, with the D gene uncertain. The sequenced DNA is TGTGCCAGCAGTTTATTTACAGGCACAGATACGCAGTATTTT. Its translation reads: CASSLFTGTDTQYF.